The present entry profiles one T cell receptor (beta chain) with its context. The sample originates from a study of blood T cells in healthy people across ages. Germline V gene sequence: CDR1 SGHTA, CDR2 FQGNSA. Trimming removed 5 bases from V and 6 bases from J; junction bases left unmatched: 10. This CDR3 is 15 amino acids long. A J-beta primer mix and a sample-barcoded 5' primer were used in a second PCR of roughly 6 to 11 cycles. TCRdb redid the calling of the 5' RACE reads with MiXCR, one entry per CDR3 protein. Among 850,000 to 1,300,000 distinct CDR3 sequences listed, 40% to 45% were seen once.

This chain joins TRBV7-2 and TRBJ2-3, with 8 positions matching TRBD2. The receptor comes from a woman aged 55 to 70 in good health. Sequencing input: blood. CDR3 bases: TGTACCAGCAGCGCCCGGGTAACGGGAGGGGATACGCAGTATTTT. It is translated as CTSSARVTGGDTQYF. Using reference TRBV7-2 and TRBJ2-3 for the parts outside the CDR3, the full variable domain is GAGVSQSPSNKVTEKGKDVELRCDPISGHTALYWYRQSLGQGLEFLIYFQGNSAPDKSGLPSDRFSAERTGGSVSTLTIQRTQQEDSAVYLCTSSARVTGGDTQYFGPGTRLTVL.